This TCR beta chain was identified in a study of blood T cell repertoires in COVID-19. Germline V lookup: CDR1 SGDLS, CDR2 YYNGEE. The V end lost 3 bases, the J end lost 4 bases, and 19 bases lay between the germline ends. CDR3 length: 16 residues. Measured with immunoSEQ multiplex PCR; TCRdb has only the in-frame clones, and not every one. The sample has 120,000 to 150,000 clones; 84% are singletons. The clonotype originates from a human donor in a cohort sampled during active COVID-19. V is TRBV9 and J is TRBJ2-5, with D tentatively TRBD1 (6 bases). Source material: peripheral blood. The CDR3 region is CASSADRQAIGETQYF. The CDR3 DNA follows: TGTGCCAGCAGCGCGGATCGACAGGCCATAGGAGAGACCCAGTACTTC.